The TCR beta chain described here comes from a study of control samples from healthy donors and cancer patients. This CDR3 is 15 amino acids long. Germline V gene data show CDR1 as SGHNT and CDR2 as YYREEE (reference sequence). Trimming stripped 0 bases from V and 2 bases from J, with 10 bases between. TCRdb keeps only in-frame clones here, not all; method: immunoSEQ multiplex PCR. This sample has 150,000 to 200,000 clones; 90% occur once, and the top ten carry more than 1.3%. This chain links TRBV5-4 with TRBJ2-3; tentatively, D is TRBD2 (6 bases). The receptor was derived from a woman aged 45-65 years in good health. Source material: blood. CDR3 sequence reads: CASSLVGRNTDTQYF. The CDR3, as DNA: TGTGCCAGCAGCTTGGTTGGGAGGAACACAGATACGCAGTATTTT.